The sequence of this TCR beta chain was determined in a study of long-term antiretroviral therapy in people with HIV. All donors provided no fewer than one pre-ART and no fewer than two post-ART PBMC samples. The CDR3 spans 10 residues. The V and J ends lost 10 bases and 4 bases respectively, with 6 bases between them. CDR1 and CDR2 (germline): MNHEY, SVGAGI. They ran version v3.0 of the immunoSEQ assay at survey level. Sequencing used immunoSEQ multiplex PCR; TCRdb keeps in-frame clones, though not all of them. Counted here are roughly 34,000 clones, roughly 85% occurring once; the ten biggest clones make up approximately 4.8%.

This sequence originates from a woman aged 30 to 39 with HIV. The gene calls are TRBV6-5 and TRBJ2-3; no clear D. Sequenced material: unsorted PBMCs, taken 2.7 to 2.9 years before starting antiretroviral therapy. The CDR3 here is CATSADTQYF. CDR3 nucleotide sequence: TGTGCCACTTCGGCAGATACGCAGTATTTT.